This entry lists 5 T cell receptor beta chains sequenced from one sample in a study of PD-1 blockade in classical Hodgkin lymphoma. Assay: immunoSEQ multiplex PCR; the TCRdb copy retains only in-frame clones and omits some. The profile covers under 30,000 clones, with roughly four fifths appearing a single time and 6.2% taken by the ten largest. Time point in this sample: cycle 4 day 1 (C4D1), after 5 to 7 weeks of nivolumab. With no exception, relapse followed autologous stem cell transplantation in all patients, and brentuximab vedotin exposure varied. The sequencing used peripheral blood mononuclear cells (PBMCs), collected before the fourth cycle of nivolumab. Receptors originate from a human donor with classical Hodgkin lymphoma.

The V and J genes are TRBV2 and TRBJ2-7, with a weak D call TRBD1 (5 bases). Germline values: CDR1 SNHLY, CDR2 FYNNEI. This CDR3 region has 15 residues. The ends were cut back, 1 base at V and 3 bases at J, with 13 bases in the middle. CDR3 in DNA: TGTGCCAGCAGTGAAGGGGGTGGACACTTCTACGAGCAGTACTTC. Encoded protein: CASSEGGGHFYEQYF.

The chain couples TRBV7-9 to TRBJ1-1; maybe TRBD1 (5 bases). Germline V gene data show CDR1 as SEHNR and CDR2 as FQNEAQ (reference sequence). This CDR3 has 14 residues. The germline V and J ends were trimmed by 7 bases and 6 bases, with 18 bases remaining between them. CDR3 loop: CASTGTVRTAEAFF. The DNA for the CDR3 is TGTGCCAGCACCGGGACGGTCAGGACCGCTGAAGCTTTCTTT.

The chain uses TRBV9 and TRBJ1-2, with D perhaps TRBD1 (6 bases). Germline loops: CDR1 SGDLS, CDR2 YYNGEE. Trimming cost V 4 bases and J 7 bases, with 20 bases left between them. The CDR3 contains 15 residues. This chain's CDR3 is CASSINGRGGGGYTF. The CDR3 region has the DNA TGTGCCAGCAGCATTAATGGCAGGGGCGGAGGTGGCTACACCTTC.

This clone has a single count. The CDR3 DNA is TGTGCCAGTAGTATCGAGAGGACAGGCCGCTCTGGAAACACCATATATTTT. It encodes CASSIERTGRSGNTIYF. The genes are TRBV19 and TRBJ1-3, with 7 bases that match TRBD1. Germline loops: CDR1 LNHDA, CDR2 SQIVND (reference sequence). The CDR3 is made up of 17 amino acids. Unmatched junction bases numbered 8, after V lost 3 bases and J lost 0 bases. Filled out from reference TRBV19 and TRBJ1-3, the complete variable domain reads DGGITQSPKYLFRKEGQNVTLSCEQNLNHDAMYWYRQDPGQGLRLIYYSQIVNDFQKGDIAEGYSVSREKKESFPLTVTSAQKNPTAFYLCASSIERTGRSGNTIYFGEGSWLTVV.

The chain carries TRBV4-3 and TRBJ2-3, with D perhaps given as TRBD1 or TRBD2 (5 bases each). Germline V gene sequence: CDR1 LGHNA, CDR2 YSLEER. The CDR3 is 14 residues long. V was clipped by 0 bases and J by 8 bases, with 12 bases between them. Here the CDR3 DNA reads TGCGCCAGCAGCCAAGACCCTTCGGGGACTACGCAGTATTTT. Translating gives CASSQDPSGTTQYF.